This TCR beta chain was identified in a study of blood T cells in healthy people across ages. Study summary: Per every two T cells, about one barcoded beta molecule was captured by template switching. Findings and caveats of the study: Roughly linear declines in TCR beta diversity per million T cells occurred with age.

This clonotype was seen just once. The antigen remains unidentified. Caucasian, healthy and from Russia, the donors were aged between about 6 and 90. V was pared by 6 bases and J by 7 bases, with 12 bases of the junction left unmatched. CDR3 length equals 14 residues. The germline V gene has CDR1 SGHRS and CDR2 YFSETQ. A second about 6 to 12 cycle PCR used barcoded and J-beta primers. TCRdb called the 5' RACE reads again in MiXCR, with one record for every CDR3 protein. The sample contains 650,000 to 950,000 distinct CDR3 sequences, more than 40% of which appear only once. Sequencing was carried out using blood. The chain links TRBV5-1 to TRBJ2-7; 8 bases map to TRBD1. The source of this sequence is a man aged 60-69 years in good health. CDR3 nucleotide sequence: TGCGCCAGCACCGCGTCAGGGGGCTCGTTGGAGCAGTACTTC. Residues: CASTASGGSLEQYF.